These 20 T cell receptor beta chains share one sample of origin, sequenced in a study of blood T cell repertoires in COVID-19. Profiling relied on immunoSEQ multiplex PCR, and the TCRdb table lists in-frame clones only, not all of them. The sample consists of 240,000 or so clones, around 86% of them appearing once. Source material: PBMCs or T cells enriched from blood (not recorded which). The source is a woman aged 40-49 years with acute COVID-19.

Here the CDR3 DNA reads TGTGCCACCAGTGATTTGGCTGGGAGGTCCTACAATGAGCAGTTCTTC. Encoded protein: CATSDLAGRSYNEQFF. V and J are TRBV24-1 and TRBJ2-1; the D gene is possibly TRBD2 (6 bases). Germline CDR1 KGHDR, CDR2 SFDVKD. Between the trimmed V and J ends, which lost 0 bases and 1 base, there was a span of 9 bases. This CDR3 contains 16 residues.

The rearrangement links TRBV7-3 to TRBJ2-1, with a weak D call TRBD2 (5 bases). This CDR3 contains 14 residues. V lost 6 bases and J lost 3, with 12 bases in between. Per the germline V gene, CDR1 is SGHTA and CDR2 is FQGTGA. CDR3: CASSLSGYYNEQFF. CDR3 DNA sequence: TGTGCCAGCAGTTTGAGCGGTTACTACAATGAGCAGTTCTTC.

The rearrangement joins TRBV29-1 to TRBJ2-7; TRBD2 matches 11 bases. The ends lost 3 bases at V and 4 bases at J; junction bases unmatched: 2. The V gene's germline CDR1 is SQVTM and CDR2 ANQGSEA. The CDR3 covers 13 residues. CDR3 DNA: TGCAGCGTTGACACTAGCGGGAGTTACGAGCAGTACTTC. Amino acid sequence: CSVDTSGSYEQYF.

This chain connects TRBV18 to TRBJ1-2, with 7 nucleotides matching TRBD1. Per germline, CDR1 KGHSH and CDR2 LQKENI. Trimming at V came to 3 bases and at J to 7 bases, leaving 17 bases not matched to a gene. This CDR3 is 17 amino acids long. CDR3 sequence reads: CASSPYQDRTAPGGYTF. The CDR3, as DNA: TGTGCCAGCTCACCCTACCAGGACAGGACAGCCCCGGGTGGCTACACCTTC.

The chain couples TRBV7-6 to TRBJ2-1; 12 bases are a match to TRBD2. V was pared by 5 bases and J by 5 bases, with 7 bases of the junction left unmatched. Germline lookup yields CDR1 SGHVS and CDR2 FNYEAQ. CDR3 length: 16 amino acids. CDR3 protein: CASSPLTSGSNNEQFF. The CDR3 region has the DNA TGTGCCAGCAGCCCCCTGACTAGCGGGAGCAACAATGAGCAGTTCTTC.

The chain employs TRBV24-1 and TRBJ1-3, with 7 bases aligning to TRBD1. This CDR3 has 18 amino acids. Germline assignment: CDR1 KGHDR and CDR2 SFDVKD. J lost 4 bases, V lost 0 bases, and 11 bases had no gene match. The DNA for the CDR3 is TGTGCCACCAGTGATTTGCGAACCCGGGACAGTCCGGGAAACACCATATATTTT. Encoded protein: CATSDLRTRDSPGNTIYF.

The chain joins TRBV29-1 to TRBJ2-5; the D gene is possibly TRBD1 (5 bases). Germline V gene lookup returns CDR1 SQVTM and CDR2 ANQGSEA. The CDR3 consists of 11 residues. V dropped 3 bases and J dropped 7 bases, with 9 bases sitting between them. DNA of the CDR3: TGCAGCGTTGAGGGGCTCGGGACCCAGTACTTC. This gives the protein CSVEGLGTQYF.

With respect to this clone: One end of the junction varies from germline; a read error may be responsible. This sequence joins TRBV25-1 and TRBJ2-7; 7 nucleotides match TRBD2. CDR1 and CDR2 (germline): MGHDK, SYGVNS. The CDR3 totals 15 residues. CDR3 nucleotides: TGTGCCACCAGTTCCGGGGGGTTAGACAGCTACGAGCAGTACTTC. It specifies CATSSGGLDSYEQYF.

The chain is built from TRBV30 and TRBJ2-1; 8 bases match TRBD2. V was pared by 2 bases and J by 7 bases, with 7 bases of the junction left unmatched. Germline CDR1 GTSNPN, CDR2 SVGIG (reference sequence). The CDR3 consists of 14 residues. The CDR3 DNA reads TGTGCCTGGAGTAGAGGGACTAGTGGGAATGAGCAGTTCTTC. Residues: CAWSRGTSGNEQFF.

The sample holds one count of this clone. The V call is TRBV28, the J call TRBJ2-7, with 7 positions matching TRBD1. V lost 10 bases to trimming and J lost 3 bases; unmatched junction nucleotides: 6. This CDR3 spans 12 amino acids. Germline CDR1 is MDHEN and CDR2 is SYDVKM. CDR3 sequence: CATTGTDYEQYF. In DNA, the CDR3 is TGTGCCACCACAGGGACAGACTACGAGCAGTACTTC.

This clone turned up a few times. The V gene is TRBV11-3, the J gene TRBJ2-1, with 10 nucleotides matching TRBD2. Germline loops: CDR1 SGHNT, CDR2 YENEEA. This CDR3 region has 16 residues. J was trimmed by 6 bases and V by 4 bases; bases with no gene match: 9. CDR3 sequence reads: CASSSASGSLGNEQFF. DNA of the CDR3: TGTGCCAGCAGCTCCGCTAGCGGGAGTCTTGGCAATGAGCAGTTCTTC.

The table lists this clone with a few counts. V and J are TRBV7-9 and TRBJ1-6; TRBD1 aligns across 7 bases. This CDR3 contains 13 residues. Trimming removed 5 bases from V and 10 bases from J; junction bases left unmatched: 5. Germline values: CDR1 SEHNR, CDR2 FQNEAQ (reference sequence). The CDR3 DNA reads TGTGCCAGCAGCCCCACAGGGGAATCACCCCTCCACTTT. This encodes CASSPTGESPLHF.

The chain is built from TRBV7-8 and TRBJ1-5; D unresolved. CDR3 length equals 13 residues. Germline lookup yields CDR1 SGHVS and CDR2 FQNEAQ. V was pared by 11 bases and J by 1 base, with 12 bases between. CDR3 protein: CAAKRGSNQPQHF. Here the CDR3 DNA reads TGTGCCGCGAAGAGAGGGAGCAATCAGCCCCAGCATTTT.

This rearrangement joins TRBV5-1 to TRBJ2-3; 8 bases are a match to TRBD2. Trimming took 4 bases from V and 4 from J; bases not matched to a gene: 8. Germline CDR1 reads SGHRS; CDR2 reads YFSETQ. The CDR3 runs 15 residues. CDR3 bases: TGCGCCAGCAGCAACCCAAGCGGGAGTTCAGATACGCAGTATTTT. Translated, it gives CASSNPSGSSDTQYF. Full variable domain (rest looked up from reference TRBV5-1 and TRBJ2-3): KAGVTQTPRYLIKTRGQQVTLSCSPISGHRSVSWYQQTPGQGLQFLFEYFSETQRNKGNFPGRFSGRQFSNSRSEMNVSTLELGDSALYLCASSNPSGSSDTQYFGPGTRLTVL.

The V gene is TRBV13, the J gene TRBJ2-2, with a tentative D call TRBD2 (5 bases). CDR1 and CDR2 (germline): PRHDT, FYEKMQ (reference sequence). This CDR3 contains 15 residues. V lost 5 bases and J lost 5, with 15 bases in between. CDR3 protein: CASSIIGRRTGELFF. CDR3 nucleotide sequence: TGTGCCAGCAGCATCATAGGGAGACGGACCGGGGAGCTGTTTTTT.

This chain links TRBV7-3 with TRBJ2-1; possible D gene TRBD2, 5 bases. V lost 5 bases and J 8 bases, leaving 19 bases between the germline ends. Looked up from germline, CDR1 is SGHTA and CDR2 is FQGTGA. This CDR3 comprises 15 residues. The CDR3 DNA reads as TGTGCCAGCAGCCCGCTAGCCAGGAGGATCCATGAGCAGTTCTTC. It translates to CASSPLARRIHEQFF.

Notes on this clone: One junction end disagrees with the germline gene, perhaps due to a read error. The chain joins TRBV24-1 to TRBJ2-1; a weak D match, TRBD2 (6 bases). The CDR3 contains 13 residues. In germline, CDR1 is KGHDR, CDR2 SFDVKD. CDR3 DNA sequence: TGTGCCACCAGCGATTGGGGGGACAATGAGCAGTTCTTC. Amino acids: CATSDWGDNEQFF.

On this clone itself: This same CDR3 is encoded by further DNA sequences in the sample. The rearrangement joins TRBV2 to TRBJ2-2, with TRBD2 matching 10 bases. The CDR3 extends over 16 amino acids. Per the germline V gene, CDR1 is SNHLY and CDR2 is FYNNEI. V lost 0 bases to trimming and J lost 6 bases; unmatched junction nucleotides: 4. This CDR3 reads CASSEARLAGAGELFF. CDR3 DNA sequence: TGTGCCAGCAGTGAAGCCCGGCTAGCGGGAGCCGGGGAGCTGTTTTTT.

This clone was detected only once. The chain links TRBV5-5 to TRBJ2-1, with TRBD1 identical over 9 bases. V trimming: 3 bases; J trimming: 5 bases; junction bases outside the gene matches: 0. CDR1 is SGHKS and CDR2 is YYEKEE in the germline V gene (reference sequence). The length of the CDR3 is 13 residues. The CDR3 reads CASSWDRDNEQFF. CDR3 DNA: TGTGCCAGCAGCTGGGACAGGGACAATGAGCAGTTCTTC.

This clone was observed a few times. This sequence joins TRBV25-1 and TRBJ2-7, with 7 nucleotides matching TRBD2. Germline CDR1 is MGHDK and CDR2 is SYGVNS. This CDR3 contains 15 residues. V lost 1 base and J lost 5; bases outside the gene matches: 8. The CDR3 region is CASSESGGWGDEQYF. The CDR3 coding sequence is TGTGCCAGCAGTGAATCGGGGGGATGGGGCGACGAGCAGTACTTC.